The rows below give T cell receptor beta chains drawn from one sample of a study of OX40 agonist ivuxolimab in advanced cancers. The data were produced by immunoSEQ multiplex PCR, yet TCRdb's version contains in-frame clones alone and is incomplete. The table has approximately 33,000 clones, 85% to 95% seen once. The sample was CD4+ or CD8+ T cells sorted from blood, taken in a trial of the OX40 agonist ivuxolimab. Receptor source: an adult with an advanced solid tumor such as melanoma, head and neck, liver or kidney cancer. Each CDR3 is given with its conserved first and last residue. Each record gives: J gene, clone size, D gene, V gene, CDR3 protein, CDR3 DNA. The D gene is left open where the match is weak. Only some rows state a clone size, as once, few, many or a class for expanded clones.

J gene: TRBJ2-3; clone size: NA; D gene: NA; V gene: TRBV7-9; CDR3 protein: CASSTYADTQYF; CDR3 DNA: TGTGCCAGCAGCACGTACGCGGATACGCAGTATTTT
J gene: TRBJ2-1; clone size: NA; D gene: NA; V gene: TRBV27; CDR3 protein: CASSLLGVGEQFF; CDR3 DNA: TGTGCCAGCAGTTTATTGGGGGTTGGTGAGCAGTTCTTC
J gene: TRBJ2-5; clone size: NA; D gene: TRBD1; V gene: TRBV19; CDR3 protein: CASSPTGYQETQYF; CDR3 DNA: TGTGCCAGTAGCCCGACAGGGTACCAAGAGACCCAGTACTTC
J gene: TRBJ1-1; clone size: NA; D gene: NA; V gene: TRBV2; CDR3 protein: CASRLTSGRTEAFF; CDR3 DNA: TGTGCCAGCAGGTTGACCTCCGGGCGCACTGAAGCTTTCTTT
J gene: TRBJ2-7; clone size: NA; D gene: NA; V gene: TRBV19; CDR3 protein: CASSWGTGSIYEQYF; CDR3 DNA: TGTGCCAGTTCTTGGGGAACAGGCTCCATCTACGAGCAGTACTTC
J gene: TRBJ1-3; clone size: NA; D gene: NA; V gene: TRBV28; CDR3 protein: CASRRDLSSGNTIYF; CDR3 DNA: TGTGCCAGCAGGAGGGACCTTAGCTCTGGAAACACCATATATTTT
J gene: TRBJ2-1; clone size: NA; D gene: NA; V gene: TRBV7-9; CDR3 protein: CASSLWELGGLNEQFF; CDR3 DNA: TGTGCCAGCAGCTTATGGGAGCTCGGGGGTCTAAATGAGCAGTTCTTC
J gene: TRBJ1-2; clone size: NA; D gene: NA; V gene: TRBV6-6; CDR3 protein: CASSYSTTADYGYTF; CDR3 DNA: TGTGCCAGCAGTTACTCGACCACGGCTGACTATGGCTACACCTTC
J gene: TRBJ2-7; clone size: NA; D gene: NA; V gene: TRBV27; CDR3 protein: CASSALATGLPASYEQYF; CDR3 DNA: TGTGCCAGCAGTGCTCTAGCCACAGGCTTGCCTGCTTCCTACGAGCAGTACTTC
J gene: TRBJ1-4; clone size: NA; D gene: NA; V gene: TRBV14; CDR3 protein: CASSQGDYGYEKLFF; CDR3 DNA: TGTGCCAGCAGCCAAGGGGACTACGGTTACGAAAAACTGTTTTTT
J gene: TRBJ1-1; clone size: NA; D gene: NA; V gene: TRBV6-5; CDR3 protein: CASRRRGYTEAFF; CDR3 DNA: TGTGCCAGCAGACGCAGGGGTTACACTGAAGCTTTCTTT
J gene: TRBJ2-1; clone size: NA; D gene: TRBD2; V gene: TRBV4-2; CDR3 protein: CASSQELRGGLGRNEQFF; CDR3 DNA: TGTGCCAGCAGCCAAGAGCTACGCGGGGGGCTCGGTCGCAATGAGCAGTTCTTC
J gene: TRBJ2-5; clone size: NA; D gene: TRBD1; V gene: TRBV6-5; CDR3 protein: CASSFGTGADQETQYF; CDR3 DNA: TGTGCCAGCAGTTTCGGGACAGGGGCGGACCAAGAGACCCAGTACTTC
J gene: TRBJ1-5; clone size: medium-sized; D gene: TRBD1; V gene: TRBV9; CDR3 protein: CASSVSGGSNQPQHF; CDR3 DNA: TGTGCCAGCAGCGTTTCAGGGGGTAGCAATCAGCCCCAGCATTTT
J gene: TRBJ1-3; clone size: few; D gene: TRBD1; V gene: TRBV9; CDR3 protein: CASSLTGSSGNTIYF; CDR3 DNA: TGTGCCAGCAGCTTGACAGGGAGCTCTGGAAACACCATATATTTT
J gene: TRBJ2-2; clone size: NA; D gene: TRBD2; V gene: TRBV4-3; CDR3 protein: CASSQQTSGKTNTGELFF; CDR3 DNA: TGCGCCAGCAGCCAACAGACTAGCGGAAAAACGAACACCGGGGAGCTGTTTTTT
J gene: TRBJ1-1; clone size: NA; D gene: NA; V gene: TRBV5-1; CDR3 protein: CASSSEDTEAFF; CDR3 DNA: TGCGCCAGCAGCTCTGAGGACACTGAAGCTTTCTTT
J gene: TRBJ1-3; clone size: NA; D gene: TRBD1; V gene: TRBV5-6; CDR3 protein: CASSPDRGLSGNTIYF; CDR3 DNA: TGTGCCAGCAGCCCAGACAGGGGGCTTTCAGGAAACACCATATATTTT
J gene: TRBJ2-2; clone size: NA; D gene: NA; V gene: TRBV6-4; CDR3 protein: CASSDSIRGATGELFF; CDR3 DNA: TGTGCCAGCAGTGACTCGATCAGGGGGGCCACCGGGGAGCTGTTTTTT
J gene: TRBJ1-5; clone size: NA; D gene: NA; V gene: TRBV27; CDR3 protein: CASSLAGVNQPQHF; CDR3 DNA: TGTGCCAGCAGCCTCGCGGGGGTCAATCAGCCCCAGCATTTT
J gene: TRBJ2-7; clone size: NA; D gene: NA; V gene: TRBV27; CDR3 protein: CASSPPTATYEQYF; CDR3 DNA: TGTGCCAGCAGCCCCCCTACGGCGACCTACGAGCAGTACTTC
J gene: TRBJ2-3; clone size: NA; D gene: TRBD2; V gene: TRBV10-2; CDR3 protein: CASSYIAGTTDTQYF; CDR3 DNA: TGCGCCAGCAGTTATATAGCGGGGACCACAGATACGCAGTATTTT
J gene: TRBJ1-1; clone size: NA; D gene: NA; V gene: TRBV27; CDR3 protein: CASSSGHRNTEAFF; CDR3 DNA: TGTGCCAGCAGTTCGGGACATAGAAACACTGAAGCTTTCTTT
J gene: TRBJ1-1; clone size: NA; D gene: NA; V gene: TRBV19; CDR3 protein: CASSADSPAFF; CDR3 DNA: TGTGCCAGTAGTGCGGACTCCCCCGCTTTCTTT
J gene: TRBJ2-7; clone size: NA; D gene: NA; V gene: TRBV4-1; CDR3 protein: CASSQDLTATYEQYF; CDR3 DNA: TGCGCCAGCAGCCAAGATCTAACAGCCACCTACGAGCAGTACTTC